What follows are 5 T cell receptor beta chains derived from one specimen sequenced in a study of shared clonotypes between healthy human individuals. Sequenced by immunoSEQ multiplex PCR; TCRdb stores in-frame clones only, minus some. The sample holds 950,000 to 1,100,000 clones, roughly 80% seen once. Sequencing was carried out using memory CD4+ T cells sorted from blood. Subset given: CD45RA-negative fraction. The receptors here all came from a young man in good health.

The chain employs TRBV11-2 and TRBJ2-7; D not certain. Trimming left V 5 bases short and J 8 bases short, with 13 bases between. The CDR3 is made up of 12 amino acids. In germline, CDR1 is SGHAT, CDR2 FQNNGV. The CDR3: CASSPNAGKQYF. In nucleotides, the CDR3 is TGTGCCAGCAGCCCGAACGCAGGAAAGCAGTACTTC.

The genes are TRBV27 and TRBJ2-1; D not resolved. Trimming pared 2 bases from V and 6 bases from J, leaving 11 bases between. The CDR3 contains 14 residues. Germline V CDR1 and CDR2: MNHEY, SMNVEV (reference sequence). This CDR3 is CASSLGFAFNEQFF. DNA of the CDR3: TGTGCCAGCAGTTTAGGTTTCGCCTTCAATGAGCAGTTCTTC.

This chain connects TRBV10-2 to TRBJ1-1; D unresolved. Germline assignment: CDR1 WSHSY and CDR2 SAAADI. Trimming left V 5 bases short and J 3 bases short, with 4 bases between. The CDR3 is made up of 11 amino acids. The CDR3 loop reads CASSKYTEAFF. DNA for the CDR3: TGCGCCAGCAGTAAATACACTGAAGCTTTCTTT.

This chain joins TRBV5-1 and TRBJ2-5, with TRBD2 matching over 10 bases. V was clipped by 4 bases and J by 5 bases; unmatched bases: 11. The CDR3 length is 16 residues. The germline V gene has CDR1 SGHRS and CDR2 YFSETQ. The CDR3 region has the DNA TGCGCCAGCAGCCCGCGGCAGCGGGGGGGCGTGGAGACCCAGTACTTC. Its translation is CASSPRQRGGVETQYF.

This chain joins TRBV7-6 and TRBJ1-2, with 7 bases aligning to TRBD1. The CDR3 covers 16 residues. V lost 5 bases, J lost 5 bases, and 14 bases stayed unmatched. Germline CDR1 and CDR2: SGHVS and FNYEAQ. The CDR3 sequence: CASSPRREGAGYGYTF. CDR3 in DNA: TGTGCCAGCAGCCCCCGGCGGGAGGGGGCAGGATATGGCTACACCTTC.